This T cell receptor (beta chain) was profiled in a study of response to subunit inactivated influenza vaccine. The germline V and J ends were trimmed by 0 bases and 2 bases, with 9 bases remaining between them. CDR1 is SGHDT, CDR2 YYEEEE, per germline. This CDR3 is built from 15 residues. This clonotype came up once. Its target is not known. One entry per CDR3 protein, called by TCRdb with MiXCR from the RT-PCR reads. The repertoire has fewer than 550,000 distinct CDR3 sequences, over 25% of them found once; the top ten carry around 1.8%. Study observations and caveats: Seasonal influenza vaccination, on each occasion, was suggested by the authors to recruit few new T cells.

The receptor comes from a man aged 50 to 60 who received an inactivated influenza vaccine. The chain has TRBV5-6 and TRBJ2-1; D is ambiguous. Sequenced here: CD4+ T cells sorted from PBMCs, sampled 4 to 6 days after vaccination. CDR3 in DNA: TGTGCCAGCAGCTTGGGGCCGACGGCCTACAATGAGCAGTTCTTC. Protein sequence: CASSLGPTAYNEQFF.